This is a list of T cell receptor beta chains from one sample in a study of OX40 agonist ivuxolimab in advanced cancers. Some clones are missing from TCRdb's copy, which holds only in-frame ones; the method was immunoSEQ multiplex PCR. The sample has around 64,000 clones, around nine tenths seen once. The material was CD4+ or CD8+ T cells sorted from blood, obtained in a trial of the OX40 agonist ivuxolimab. These receptors came from an adult with an advanced solid tumor such as melanoma, head and neck, liver or kidney cancer. Each CDR3 is given with its conserved first and last residue. The D gene is left open where the match is weak. Only some rows state a clone size, as once, few, many or a class for expanded clones.

CDR3 protein: CASSETAGDYEQYF
CDR3 DNA: TGTGCCAGCAGCGAGACAGCGGGGGACTACGAGCAGTACTTC
clone size: -
D gene: TRBD2
V gene: TRBV9
J gene: TRBJ2-7

CDR3 protein: CASSPGPLAGQFF
CDR3 DNA: TGTGCCAGTAGCCCCGGGCCTCTCGCAGGGCAGTTCTTC
clone size: -
D gene: -
V gene: TRBV19
J gene: TRBJ2-1

CDR3 protein: CASSLEGLADVEQYF
CDR3 DNA: TGTGCCAGCAGCTTGGAGGGACTGGCTGATGTCGAGCAGTACTTC
clone size: -
D gene: -
V gene: TRBV5-4
J gene: TRBJ2-7

CDR3 protein: CASTSVGGSDEQFF
CDR3 DNA: TGTGCCAGCACCTCGGTGGGGGGGAGCGATGAGCAGTTCTTC
clone size: once
D gene: TRBD2
V gene: TRBV5-4
J gene: TRBJ2-1

CDR3 protein: CASSRGLAGGYEQFF
CDR3 DNA: TGCGCCAGCAGCCGGGGACTAGCGGGGGGCTATGAGCAGTTCTTC
clone size: -
D gene: TRBD2
V gene: TRBV4-1
J gene: TRBJ2-1

CDR3 protein: CASSQGQGDTEAFF
CDR3 DNA: TGTGCCAGCAGCCAAGGACAGGGGGACACTGAAGCTTTCTTT
clone size: -
D gene: TRBD1
V gene: TRBV5-4
J gene: TRBJ1-1

CDR3 protein: CASSELAANTEAFF
CDR3 DNA: TGTGCCAGCAGTGAGTTAGCGGCGAACACTGAAGCTTTCTTT
clone size: -
D gene: -
V gene: TRBV6-1
J gene: TRBJ1-1

CDR3 protein: CASSLGHSSGNTIYF
CDR3 DNA: TGCGCCAGCAGCTTGGGACACTCCTCTGGAAACACCATATATTTT
clone size: -
D gene: -
V gene: TRBV5-1
J gene: TRBJ1-3

CDR3 protein: CASSLVPTGGNTEAFF
CDR3 DNA: TGCGCCAGCAGCTTGGTACCGACAGGAGGGAACACTGAAGCTTTCTTT
clone size: -
D gene: -
V gene: TRBV5-1
J gene: TRBJ1-1

CDR3 protein: CSAGAWDTGELFF
CDR3 DNA: TGCAGCGCTGGGGCCTGGGACACCGGGGAGCTGTTTTTT
clone size: -
D gene: -
V gene: TRBV29-1
J gene: TRBJ2-2

CDR3 protein: CASSPPSGRVYNEQFF
CDR3 DNA: TGTGCCAGCTCACCACCATCGGGACGGGTCTACAATGAGCAGTTCTTC
clone size: -
D gene: -
V gene: TRBV18
J gene: TRBJ2-1

CDR3 protein: CASSLTRLRENGYTF
CDR3 DNA: TGCGCCAGCAGCTTGACTCGTCTTAGGGAGAATGGCTACACCTTC
clone size: -
D gene: -
V gene: TRBV5-1
J gene: TRBJ1-2

CDR3 protein: CAISETSGSSYNEQFF
CDR3 DNA: TGTGCCATCAGTGAGACTAGCGGGAGCTCCTACAATGAGCAGTTCTTC
clone size: -
D gene: TRBD2
V gene: TRBV10-3
J gene: TRBJ2-1

CDR3 protein: CASGLGLADEQYF
CDR3 DNA: TGTGCTAGTGGTTTGGGCCTGGCCGACGAGCAGTACTTC
clone size: few
D gene: -
V gene: TRBV12-5
J gene: TRBJ2-7

CDR3 protein: CASSPRVVSYGYTF
CDR3 DNA: TGTGCCAGCAGTCCCCGGGTCGTTAGCTATGGCTACACCTTC
clone size: -
D gene: -
V gene: TRBV6-5
J gene: TRBJ1-2

CDR3 protein: CASSRGTGIGSPLHF
CDR3 DNA: TGTGCCAGCAGCCGGGGGACAGGGATAGGATCACCCCTCCACTTT
clone size: -
D gene: TRBD1
V gene: TRBV13
J gene: TRBJ1-6

CDR3 protein: CASRRQINEKLFF
CDR3 DNA: TGTGCCAGCAGGAGACAGATTAATGAAAAACTGTTTTTT
clone size: -
D gene: -
V gene: TRBV25-1
J gene: TRBJ1-4

CDR3 protein: CASSLGGGTPEQFF
CDR3 DNA: TGTGCCAGCAGCTTAGGGGGGGGGACACCTGAGCAGTTCTTC
clone size: -
D gene: -
V gene: TRBV11-3
J gene: TRBJ2-1

CDR3 protein: CAWTGGRGAFF
CDR3 DNA: TGTGCCTGGACAGGCGGGCGCGGAGCTTTCTTT
clone size: -
D gene: -
V gene: TRBV30
J gene: TRBJ1-1

CDR3 protein: CASSVGAVGSNEKLFF
CDR3 DNA: TGTGCCAGCAGCGTAGGTGCGGTGGGGTCTAATGAAAAACTGTTTTTT
clone size: few
D gene: -
V gene: TRBV9
J gene: TRBJ1-4

CDR3 protein: CASSPGQGGRHEQFF
CDR3 DNA: TGCGCCAGCTCCCCGGGACAGGGGGGCCGGCATGAGCAGTTCTTC
clone size: -
D gene: TRBD1
V gene: TRBV5-1
J gene: TRBJ2-1

CDR3 protein: CASSRPGQGGGYGYTF
CDR3 DNA: TGTGCCAGCAGCCGACCGGGACAGGGCGGCGGGTACGGCTACACCTTC
clone size: few
D gene: TRBD1
V gene: TRBV4-2
J gene: TRBJ1-2

CDR3 protein: CAWSMLGGTNNEQFF
CDR3 DNA: TGTGCCTGGAGTATGCTGGGTGGCACGAACAATGAGCAGTTCTTC
clone size: -
D gene: -
V gene: TRBV30
J gene: TRBJ2-1

CDR3 protein: CASSLGGTGTGYGYTF
CDR3 DNA: TGCGCCAGCAGCTTGGGCGGGACAGGGACAGGTTATGGCTACACCTTC
clone size: -
D gene: TRBD1
V gene: TRBV5-1
J gene: TRBJ1-2

CDR3 protein: CASSFFGSNNEQFF
CDR3 DNA: TGTGCCAGCTCTTTTTTTGGGAGTAACAATGAGCAGTTCTTC
clone size: -
D gene: -
V gene: TRBV6-6
J gene: TRBJ2-1

CDR3 protein: CASSRGDGREGGETQYF
CDR3 DNA: TGTGCCAGCAGTAGGGGTGATGGCAGGGAAGGCGGGGAGACCCAGTACTTC
clone size: -
D gene: -
V gene: TRBV28
J gene: TRBJ2-5

CDR3 protein: CASSSGPRETQYF
CDR3 DNA: TGTGCCAGCAGCTCGGGGCCCCGGGAGACCCAGTACTTC
clone size: -
D gene: -
V gene: TRBV11-2
J gene: TRBJ2-5

CDR3 protein: CASSRQGLDEQYF
CDR3 DNA: TGTGCCAGCAGCCGACAGGGGTTGGACGAGCAGTACTTC
clone size: -
D gene: TRBD1
V gene: TRBV11-3
J gene: TRBJ2-7

CDR3 protein: CASSSEELAKNIQYF
CDR3 DNA: TGTGCCAGCAGCTCCGAGGAGCTGGCCAAAAACATTCAGTACTTC
clone size: -
D gene: -
V gene: TRBV7-9
J gene: TRBJ2-4

CDR3 protein: CASSFPDRPVYEQYF
CDR3 DNA: TGTGCCAGCAGCTTCCCGGACAGACCTGTTTACGAGCAGTACTTC
clone size: -
D gene: -
V gene: TRBV7-2
J gene: TRBJ2-7

CDR3 protein: CASSLGWGQEGGNEKLFF
CDR3 DNA: TGTGCCAGCAGTTTAGGCTGGGGACAGGAGGGAGGTAATGAAAAACTGTTTTTT
clone size: -
D gene: TRBD1
V gene: TRBV28
J gene: TRBJ1-4

CDR3 protein: CASSLTYGPPANIQYF
CDR3 DNA: TGTGCCAGCAGCTTAACTTATGGGCCTCCGGCAAACATTCAGTACTTC
clone size: -
D gene: -
V gene: TRBV7-3
J gene: TRBJ2-4

CDR3 protein: CASSRNPKQGGDGYTF
CDR3 DNA: TGTGCCAGTAGCCGAAATCCTAAACAGGGAGGGGATGGCTACACCTTC
clone size: -
D gene: -
V gene: TRBV19
J gene: TRBJ1-2

CDR3 protein: CASSEALTSYEQYF
CDR3 DNA: TGTGCCAGCAGCGAGGCCCTCACTTCCTACGAGCAGTACTTC
clone size: -
D gene: -
V gene: TRBV9
J gene: TRBJ2-7

CDR3 protein: CASSLATGGGLYEQYF
CDR3 DNA: TGCGCCAGCAGCTTGGCCACTGGCGGCGGTTTGTACGAGCAGTACTTC
clone size: -
D gene: -
V gene: TRBV5-1
J gene: TRBJ2-7

CDR3 protein: CASSAVGEQFF
CDR3 DNA: TGTGCCAGCAGCGCCGTAGGTGAGCAGTTCTTC
clone size: -
D gene: -
V gene: TRBV2
J gene: TRBJ2-1

CDR3 protein: CATKTGPSGNTIYF
CDR3 DNA: TGTGCCACAAAGACAGGACCTTCTGGAAACACCATATATTTT
clone size: -
D gene: -
V gene: TRBV19
J gene: TRBJ1-3

CDR3 protein: CATSRDQGGGSPLHF
CDR3 DNA: TGTGCCACCAGCAGAGATCAGGGGGGCGGTTCACCCCTCCACTTT
clone size: -
D gene: TRBD1
V gene: TRBV15
J gene: TRBJ1-6

CDR3 protein: CASNRGGERNSPLHF
CDR3 DNA: TGTGCCAGCAATAGGGGGGGTGAGCGTAATTCACCCCTCCACTTT
clone size: -
D gene: -
V gene: TRBV6-5
J gene: TRBJ1-6

CDR3 protein: CASTRDTISNQPQHF
CDR3 DNA: TGTGCCAGCACTCGGGACACCATTAGCAATCAGCCCCAGCATTTT
clone size: -
D gene: -
V gene: TRBV6-1
J gene: TRBJ1-5

CDR3 protein: CASSSPTGMETQYF
CDR3 DNA: TGTGCCAGCAGTTCCCCGACAGGGATGGAGACCCAGTACTTC
clone size: -
D gene: TRBD1
V gene: TRBV28
J gene: TRBJ2-5

CDR3 protein: CASSVSWGAGSNQPQHF
CDR3 DNA: TGTGCCAGCAGTGTCTCTTGGGGGGCAGGGAGCAATCAGCCCCAGCATTTT
clone size: -
D gene: -
V gene: TRBV6-1
J gene: TRBJ1-5

CDR3 protein: CASREQGSHQPQHF
CDR3 DNA: TGTGCCAGTAGGGAACAGGGATCCCATCAGCCCCAGCATTTT
clone size: few
D gene: -
V gene: TRBV19
J gene: TRBJ1-5

CDR3 protein: CASSPDRGNNYGYTF
CDR3 DNA: TGTGCCAGCAGCCCGGACAGGGGGAATAACTATGGCTACACCTTC
clone size: few
D gene: TRBD1
V gene: TRBV5-6
J gene: TRBJ1-2

CDR3 protein: CASRSGQYNSPLHF
CDR3 DNA: TGTGCCAGCAGGTCGGGACAGTATAATTCACCCCTCCACTTT
clone size: -
D gene: TRBD1
V gene: TRBV6-5
J gene: TRBJ1-6

CDR3 protein: CASSSPQTNQPQHF
CDR3 DNA: TGTGCCAGCAGTTCCCCACAGACCAATCAGCCCCAGCATTTT
clone size: -
D gene: -
V gene: TRBV28
J gene: TRBJ1-5

CDR3 protein: CASGLRLDRGLAGLDSTGELFF
CDR3 DNA: TGTGCTAGTGGTTTACGCCTCGACAGGGGGCTGGCGGGACTAGATTCCACCGGGGAGCTGTTTTTT
clone size: -
D gene: TRBD1
V gene: TRBV12-5
J gene: TRBJ2-2

CDR3 protein: CASRDDRGPSGNTIYF
CDR3 DNA: TGTGCCAGCAGGGACGACAGGGGGCCCTCTGGAAACACCATATATTTT
clone size: -
D gene: TRBD1
V gene: TRBV6-6
J gene: TRBJ1-3

CDR3 protein: CASSDRGYGYTF
CDR3 DNA: TGTGCCAGCAGCGACAGGGGATATGGCTACACCTTC
clone size: few
D gene: TRBD1
V gene: TRBV28
J gene: TRBJ1-2

CDR3 protein: CASSLAGGTYEQYF
CDR3 DNA: TGTGCCAGCAGCTTAGCCGGGGGGACCTACGAGCAGTACTTC
clone size: -
D gene: TRBD2
V gene: TRBV7-9
J gene: TRBJ2-7

CDR3 protein: CASSATTGVKEKLFF
CDR3 DNA: TGCGCCAGCAGCGCGACGACGGGGGTGAAAGAAAAACTGTTTTTT
clone size: -
D gene: -
V gene: TRBV5-1
J gene: TRBJ1-4

CDR3 protein: CASKGLAGVTNTGELFF
CDR3 DNA: TGTGCCAGCAAAGGACTAGCGGGGGTAACGAACACCGGGGAGCTGTTTTTT
clone size: -
D gene: TRBD2
V gene: TRBV2
J gene: TRBJ2-2

CDR3 protein: CASSPGRVAGEITGELFF
CDR3 DNA: TGCGCCAGCAGTCCTGGGAGGGTAGCGGGCGAGATCACCGGGGAGCTGTTTTTT
clone size: -
D gene: TRBD2
V gene: TRBV10-1
J gene: TRBJ2-2

CDR3 protein: CASSLREGNNNEQFF
CDR3 DNA: TGTGCCAGCAGCTTAAGGGAAGGGAACAACAATGAGCAGTTCTTC
clone size: -
D gene: -
V gene: TRBV7-9
J gene: TRBJ2-1

CDR3 protein: CASSSLRFDRGNGYEQYF
CDR3 DNA: TGTGCCAGCAGCTCCCTTCGTTTTGACAGGGGAAACGGATACGAGCAGTACTTC
clone size: -
D gene: TRBD1
V gene: TRBV11-2
J gene: TRBJ2-7

CDR3 protein: CASSLNPHRGLGNQPQHF
CDR3 DNA: TGTGCCAGCAGCCTGAACCCTCACAGGGGGCTTGGCAATCAGCCCCAGCATTTT
clone size: -
D gene: TRBD1
V gene: TRBV5-6
J gene: TRBJ1-5

CDR3 protein: CASSNDPGTSYGYTF
CDR3 DNA: TGTGCCAGCAGCAATGACCCAGGGACTAGCTATGGCTACACCTTC
clone size: -
D gene: -
V gene: TRBV28
J gene: TRBJ1-2

CDR3 protein: CASSLVSAHNEQFF
CDR3 DNA: TGTGCCAGCAGCTTAGTTAGCGCCCACAATGAGCAGTTCTTC
clone size: -
D gene: -
V gene: TRBV7-2
J gene: TRBJ2-1

CDR3 protein: CASSVGREGAGEQFF
CDR3 DNA: TGCGCCAGCAGCGTCGGCCGGGAGGGAGCGGGTGAGCAGTTCTTC
clone size: once
D gene: TRBD2
V gene: TRBV5-1
J gene: TRBJ2-1